This T cell receptor (beta chain) was found in a study of cytomegalovirus exposure and HLA in healthy donors. The study ran its PCR with 60 Vbeta and 13 Jbeta primers. Some clones are missing from TCRdb's copy, which holds only in-frame ones; the method was immunoSEQ multiplex PCR. This table holds over 150,000 clones, approximately 80% found once. This clonotype was sampled from a woman aged 35 to 49 in good health and CMV-seropositive. Sequencing was done on a sample of PBMCs.

CDR3 in amino acids: CATSSGIQETQYF. CDR3 nucleotides: TGTGCCACCAGCAGCGGGATTCAAGAGACCCAGTACTTC. The chain has TRBV15 and TRBJ2-5; TRBD2 is a possible D gene (5 bases). The CDR3 runs to 13 residues. V lost 3 bases and J 2 bases, leaving 7 bases between the germline ends. CDR1 is LNHNV, CDR2 YYDKDF, per germline (reference sequence).